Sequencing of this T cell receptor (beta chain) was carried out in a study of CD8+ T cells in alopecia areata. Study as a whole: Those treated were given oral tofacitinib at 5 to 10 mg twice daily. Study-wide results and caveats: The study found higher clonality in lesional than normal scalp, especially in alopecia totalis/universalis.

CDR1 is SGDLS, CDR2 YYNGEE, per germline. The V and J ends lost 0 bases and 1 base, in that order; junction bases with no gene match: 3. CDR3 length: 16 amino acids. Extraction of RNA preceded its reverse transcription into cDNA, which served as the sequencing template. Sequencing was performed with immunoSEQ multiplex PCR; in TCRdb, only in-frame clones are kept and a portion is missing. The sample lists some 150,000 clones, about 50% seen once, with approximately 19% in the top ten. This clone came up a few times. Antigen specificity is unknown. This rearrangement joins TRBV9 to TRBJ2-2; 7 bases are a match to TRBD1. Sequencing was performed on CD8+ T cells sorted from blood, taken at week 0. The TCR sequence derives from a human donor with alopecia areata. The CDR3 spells CASSVEWTGNTGELFF. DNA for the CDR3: TGTGCCAGCAGCGTAGAGTGGACAGGGAACACCGGGGAGCTGTTTTTT.